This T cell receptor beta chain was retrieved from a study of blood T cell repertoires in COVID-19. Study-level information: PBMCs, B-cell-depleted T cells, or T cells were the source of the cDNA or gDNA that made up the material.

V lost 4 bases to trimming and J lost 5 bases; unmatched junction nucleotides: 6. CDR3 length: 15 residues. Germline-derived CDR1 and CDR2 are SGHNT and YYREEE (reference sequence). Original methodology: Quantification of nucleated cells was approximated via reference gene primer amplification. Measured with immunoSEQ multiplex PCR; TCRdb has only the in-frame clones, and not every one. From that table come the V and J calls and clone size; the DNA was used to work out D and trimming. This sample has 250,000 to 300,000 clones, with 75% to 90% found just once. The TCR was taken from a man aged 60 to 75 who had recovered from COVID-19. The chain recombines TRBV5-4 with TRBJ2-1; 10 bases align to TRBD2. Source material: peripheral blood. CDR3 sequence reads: CASSRSGRQDNEQFF. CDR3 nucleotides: TGTGCCAGCAGCCGTAGCGGGAGGCAGGACAATGAGCAGTTCTTC.